This passage covers 14 T cell receptor beta chains from one sample sequenced in a study of blood T cell repertoires in COVID-19. Using immunoSEQ multiplex PCR, the repertoire was profiled, and TCRdb retains in-frame clones only, with some absent. The table has about 100,000 clones, approximately 86% seen once. The specimen sequenced was peripheral blood. All receptors come from an older woman with acute or convalescent COVID-19.

This chain connects TRBV5-1 to TRBJ2-2; D perhaps matches TRBD2 (5 bases). Looked up from germline, CDR1 is SGHRS and CDR2 is YFSETQ. The CDR3 spans 14 residues. V was shortened by 4 bases and J by 6 bases, with 13 bases between the two germline ends. In nucleotides, the CDR3 is TGCGCCAGCAGCGTGGGAGTTTACGCCGGGGAGCTGTTTTTT. Protein product: CASSVGVYAGELFF.

The chain joins TRBV9 to TRBJ2-4; D possibly corresponds to TRBD2 (5 bases). Trimming removed 0 bases from V and 6 bases from J, with 13 bases in between. This CDR3 is 15 amino acids long. In germline, CDR1 is SGDLS, CDR2 YYNGEE. Here the CDR3 DNA reads TGTGCCAGCAGCGTAGCTACCGGCCTAGCAAACATTCAGTACTTC. It codes for CASSVATGLANIQYF.

The J gene is TRBJ1-1, the V gene TRBV25-1, with D maybe TRBD1 (5 bases). The CDR3 is 14 amino acids. Germline-derived CDR1 and CDR2 are MGHDK and SYGVNS. V lost 8 bases to trimming and J lost 4 bases, with 17 bases between them. The CDR3 spells CASARLGQTTEAFF. The CDR3 nucleotides read TGTGCCAGCGCCCGTCTTGGACAAACCACTGAAGCTTTCTTT.

The chain joins TRBV11-2 to TRBJ1-2; D might be TRBD1 (6 bases). The germline V gene has CDR1 SGHAT and CDR2 FQNNGV. This CDR3 has 13 amino acids. V lost 11 bases, J lost 4 bases, and 17 bases lay in between. CDR3 protein: CASGVGATYGYTF. The CDR3 coding sequence is TGTGCCTCCGGGGTGGGGGCCACCTATGGCTACACCTTC.

The CDR3 DNA reads TGTGCCAGCAGCTTCGGGGACACTGAAGCTTTCTTT. Its protein product is CASSFGDTEAFF. The chain combines TRBV12-3 or TRBV12-4 with TRBJ1-1; the D is unclear. Trimming stripped 6 bases from V and 3 bases from J, with 8 bases between. CDR3 length equals 12 residues.

This chain links TRBV6-5 with TRBJ1-4; the match to TRBD1 covers 7 bases. The CDR3 sequence is 15 residues long. Germline CDR1 and CDR2: MNHEY and SVGAGI. The V and J ends lost 6 bases and 3 bases, in that order; junction bases with no gene match: 7. The CDR3 protein is CASRRQGGSNEKLFF. As DNA, the CDR3 is TGTGCCAGCAGACGCCAGGGGGGATCTAATGAAAAACTGTTTTTT.

The genes are TRBV23-1 and TRBJ1-5; possible D gene TRBD1, 5 bases. TRBV23-1 is designated an ORF whose function remains uncertain. The CDR3 loop spans 15 amino acids. Between the trimmed V and J ends, which lost 2 bases and 3 bases, there was a span of 11 bases. CDR3 DNA sequence: TGCGCCAGCAGTCAAAAGGGACTCCACAATCAGCCCCAGCATTTT. It codes for CASSQKGLHNQPQHF.

The V call is TRBV5-6, the J call TRBJ2-7; D might be TRBD2 (5 bases). V lost 0 bases and J lost 5, with 12 bases in between. The CDR3 has 14 amino acids. Germline V gene data show CDR1 as SGHDT and CDR2 as YYEEEE. CDR3 DNA: TGTGCCAGCAGCTTGGACCCGGGATCCGACGAGCAGTACGTC. Its translation is CASSLDPGSDEQYV.

The gene calls are TRBV7-2 and TRBJ1-2; no clear D. Germline values: CDR1 SGHTA, CDR2 FQGNSA. There are 13 residues in the CDR3. V lost 7 bases, J lost 5 bases, and 14 bases lay in between. CDR3 in amino acids: CASTPMGGYGYTF. In DNA, the CDR3 is TGTGCCAGCACCCCGATGGGAGGTTATGGCTACACCTTC.

This chain uses TRBV6-5 with TRBJ2-3; TRBD2 aligns across 8 bases. Germline V CDR1 and CDR2: MNHEY, SVGAGI. This CDR3 is 15 amino acids long. V lost 4 bases and J lost 6; bases outside the gene matches: 9. In nucleotides, the CDR3 is TGTGCCAGCAGTTCTCCGGGACTAGGTCCCGATACGCAGTATTTT. Amino acid sequence: CASSSPGLGPDTQYF.

The rearrangement joins TRBV3-1 (or the pseudogene TRBV3-2) to TRBJ1-1; D remains unclear. Germline V gives CDR1 LGHDT, CDR2 YNNKEL (reference sequence). The ends were cut back, 5 bases at V and 4 bases at J, with 11 bases in the middle. This CDR3 region has 13 residues. CDR3 in DNA: TGTGCCAGCAGCGAAGGGAGGATCACTGAAGCTTTCTTT. Translated: CASSEGRITEAFF.

This chain uses TRBV2 with TRBJ2-2; a weak D match, TRBD2 (6 bases). The V end was cut by 6 bases, the J end by 4 bases, with 15 bases between. Germline CDR1 and CDR2: SNHLY and FYNNEI. The CDR3 sequence is 15 residues long. The CDR3 DNA follows: TGTGCCAGCAGCTCGTATGCGGGGATCACCGGGGAGCTGTTTTTT. This sequence encodes CASSSYAGITGELFF. Looking up the rest from reference TRBV2 and TRBJ2-2 gives the full variable domain: EPEVTQTPSHQVTQMGQEVILRCVPISNHLYFYWYRQILGQKVEFLVSFYNNEISEKSEIFDDQFSVERPDGSNFTLKIRSTKLEDSAMYFCASSSYAGITGELFFGEGSRLTVL.

The V gene is TRBV6-1, the J gene TRBJ1-2; TRBD1 matches at 8 bases. CDR1 and CDR2 (germline): MNHNS, SASEGT. After removal of 2 bases from V and 1 base from J, the junction contained 6 bases not matched to a gene. The CDR3 loop spans 16 amino acids. The CDR3 DNA is TGTGCCAGCAGTGAAAGGACAGGGAGAGATAACTATGGCTACACCTTC. Protein product: CASSERTGRDNYGYTF.

The gene calls are TRBV5-1 and TRBJ1-2; D is uncertain. The V end lost 4 bases, the J end lost 4 bases, and 11 bases lay between the germline ends. Germline assignment: CDR1 SGHRS and CDR2 YFSETQ. This CDR3 spans 13 amino acids. CDR3 DNA: TGCGCCAGCAGCGTCGGGGAAGGCTATGGCTACACCTTC. It yields the protein CASSVGEGYGYTF.